This TCR beta chain was captured in a study of regulatory T cells in long-lasting Graves disease (dated by TCRdb to about 2021). Some background on the complete study: In the newly diagnosed Graves' disease group, patients had been taking antithyroid drugs for less than 3 months. Patients with persistent Graves' disease were compared with patients with newly diagnosed Graves' disease using TCR sequencing and RNA sequencing of peripheral blood. The study took place in China and was registered as a clinical trial. TCR sequencing covered some 13 persistent and roughly 20 newly diagnosed Graves' disease patients, around 33 samples in total.

Findings and caveats that apply to the study as a whole: Peripheral blood alone was examined, since thyroid tissue, which constituted the primary lesion, could not be accessed. Persistent Graves' disease patients showed lower TCR Shannon entropy and fewer highly expanded clones than newly diagnosed patients, suggesting clonal expansion. Only the TCR beta chain was sequenced and analyzed. Persistent patients shared more public clonotypes among themselves (2,741) than newly diagnosed patients did (about 1,000). Preferential use of TRBV28, TRBJ1-2 and TRBJ2-5 was observed in persistent disease, whereas TRBV20-1 and TRBJ2-1 were favored in newly diagnosed disease. As a limitation, the authors acknowledged that the small sample size may reduce accuracy.

The CDR1 and CDR2 encoded by the germline V gene (reference sequence) are DFQATT and SNEGSKA. Ends trimmed: V by 4 bases, J by 4 bases; bases unmatched to a gene: 7. Counted from cysteine to phenylalanine, this CDR3 has 14 amino acids. The sequence is cut down to CDR3 DNA, 42 bases in frame from base 1. Concerning this clonotype itself: Its cognate antigen has yet to be identified. No base quality information exists; no much larger clone differs at one position.

The library was generated by multiplex PCR. The reads were generated on an Illumina HiSeq 4000. To build TCR beta libraries, CDR3 regions were amplified by Arm-PCR using iRepertoire HTBI primers. Before sequencing, the PCR products underwent gel purification. The paper's processing steps were these. Gene usage analysis of CDR3 amino acid clonotypes used the approximately 62 TRBV and 14 TRBJ segments found across samples. COPE and FqMerger were used to merge the filtered high-quality paired reads into contigs. BLAST was used to align contigs to IMGT TRBV, TRBD and TRBJ reference genes, and CDR3 was defined according to IMGT. Clonotypes above 0.1% frequency were classified as highly expanded clones. Shannon entropy was used to measure repertoire diversity, and the Gini coefficient was used to measure V-J evenness. A clonotype found in more than one individual was treated as public. TCRdb handled the public reads itself, with Q25 trimming in fastp and clone calling in MiXCR, and kept productive beta chains. Each CDR3 protein gets just one entry, which takes the most common genes and DNA from the rows behind it. The V and J calls follow TCRdb's processing rather than the paper's. The sample data list a few hundred thousand distinct CDR3 sequences, and around 20% of these were observed just once. The ten most abundant clones make up more than 11% of the sample.

The time point tag for this specimen amounts to: newly diagnosed GD, antithyroid drugs for less than 3 months. For both TCR sequencing and RNA sequencing, RNA was extracted from PBMCs using TRIzol. Graves' disease was diagnosed according to American Thyroid Association guidelines. Recruitment of patients was carried out at an endocrinology department in Xi'an, China. Each patient gave approximately 8.8 milliliters of peripheral blood, collected in an EDTA anticoagulant tube. Ficoll Paque Plus density gradient separation was used to isolate PBMCs, and no additional T cell sorting was done. An Agilent 2100 Bioanalyzer and agarose gel were used to assess RNA quality, and a NanoDrop 2000 was used to measure RNA concentration.

The chain couples TRBV20-1 to TRBJ1-5; TRBD1 agrees with 7 junctional bases. This specimen consisted of peripheral blood mononuclear cells (PBMCs), obtained at new diagnosis, from a patient treated with antithyroid drugs. The origin of this receptor is a female donor with Graves disease. CDR3 region: CSATAGGGNQPQHF. The nucleotide sequence is given as TGCAGTGCTACGGCAGGGGGGGGGAATCAGCCCCAGCATTTT.